Listed below are T cell receptor beta chains from one sample, sequenced in a study of blood T cells in healthy people across ages. TCRdb recomputed calls from the 5' RACE reads with MiXCR, one row per CDR3 protein. The data show approximately 900,000 distinct CDR3 sequences, about 28% seen once. These same records also appear under a second study, on T cells of mothers and their children.

Sequencing input: blood. The receptor set was obtained from a woman aged 35 to 49 in good health. CDR3s include the opening cysteine and the closing phenylalanine or tryptophan. The D gene is left open where the match is weak. Part of the rows lack a size; the others show once, few, many or a class for expanded clones.

TGTGCCAGCAGCATGTACGGGACCGCGGGAGATACGCAGTATTTT	CASSMYGTAGDTQYF	-	15	-	TRBV9	TRBJ2-3
TGCAGTGTCCCGATGGAGATGAACACTGAAGCTTTCTTT	CSVPMEMNTEAFF	-	13	-	TRBV20-1	TRBJ1-1
TGTGCCATCAGTGAACTTGACACCGGGGAGCTGTTTTTT	CAISELDTGELFF	-	13	-	TRBV10-3	TRBJ2-2
TGTGCCAGCTCACCCGCGGACAGGGGGCGCATAGATACGCAGTATTTT	CASSPADRGRIDTQYF	few	16	TRBD1	TRBV18	TRBJ2-3
TGTGCCAGCAGCTTAGAAGTCCACAGATCTAACTATGGCTACACCTTC	CASSLEVHRSNYGYTF	-	16	-	TRBV7-9	TRBJ1-2
TGCGCCAGCAGCTCCGGACAGGTCGGGGAGACCCAGTACTTC	CASSSGQVGETQYF	few	14	TRBD1	TRBV5-1	TRBJ2-5
TGTGCCAGCAGTTTAGGAGCCCTAGCGGGGGGCCTCACAGATACGCAGTATTTT	CASSLGALAGGLTDTQYF	-	18	TRBD2	TRBV28	TRBJ2-3
TGTGCCAGCAGCTCACCGTTTGATGAAGCTTTCTTT	CASSSPFDEAFF	-	12	-	TRBV7-9	TRBJ1-1
TGTGCCAGCAGCCAATTCCTCGGGACAGATCTCAACTATGGCTACACCTTC	CASSQFLGTDLNYGYTF	-	17	TRBD1	TRBV3-1	TRBJ1-2
TGCAGTGCTAGTCCCCGGTTGGACGAGCAGTACTTC	CSASPRLDEQYF	-	12	-	TRBV20-1	TRBJ2-7
TGCAGTGCTAGAGGGACTAGCGGGGGGAGGGAAAACATTCAGTACTTC	CSARGTSGGRENIQYF	-	16	TRBD2	TRBV20-1	TRBJ2-4
TGTGCCAGCAGCCAAGTTTCGACAGGGACCTACGAGCAGTACTTC	CASSQVSTGTYEQYF	few	15	TRBD1	TRBV4-2	TRBJ2-7
TGTGCCAACAATTTACCTCAACGACAGGGCGTATACGAGCAGTACTTC	CANNLPQRQGVYEQYF	-	16	TRBD1	TRBV28	TRBJ2-7
TGTGCCAGCAGCGACTGGGACAGGGGGGTCGGGGGCAATCAGCCCCAGCATTTT	CASSDWDRGVGGNQPQHF	few	18	TRBD1	TRBV7-2	TRBJ1-5
TGTGCCACCAGTGATATACTAGCGGGGGAAGAGACCCAGTACTTC	CATSDILAGEETQYF	many	15	TRBD2	TRBV24-1	TRBJ2-5
TGTGCCACGGGAGCGACAGGGAGCTCCTACGAGCAGTACTTC	CATGATGSSYEQYF	many	14	-	TRBV10-3	TRBJ2-7
TGTGCCAGCAGCTTAAGGGGGGCCCAGAACACTGAAGCTTTCTTT	CASSLRGAQNTEAFF	-	15	-	TRBV7-3	TRBJ1-1
TGCAGTGCCACAAGCGGGGCAGGGTATGGCTACACCTTC	CSATSGAGYGYTF	many	13	-	TRBV20-1	TRBJ1-2
TGCAGTGCTAGGGATGTGCAGAGGACCGGGGAGCTGTTTTTT	CSARDVQRTGELFF	-	14	-	TRBV20-1	TRBJ2-2
TGTGCCAGCAGCTTCGGACAGGGGTACGGGGCTTCACCCCTCCACTTT	CASSFGQGYGASPLHF	once	16	TRBD1	TRBV5-6	TRBJ1-6
TGCAGTGCTAGAGATCTTTACAGGATAAGCCAAGAGACCCAGTACTTC	CSARDLYRISQETQYF	-	16	-	TRBV20-1	TRBJ2-5
TGTGCCAGCAGTTCCCACATAGGGGGTGAAATTTATGGCTACACCTTC	CASSSHIGGEIYGYTF	-	16	-	TRBV28	TRBJ1-2
TGTGCCAGCAGCCCAGACAGGGGTTTCTACGAGCAGTACTTC	CASSPDRGFYEQYF	-	14	TRBD1	TRBV7-2	TRBJ2-7
TGTGCCAGCAGCCAAGGGGGGCGTTACATGGGTACGCAGTATTTT	CASSQGGRYMGTQYF	-	15	-	TRBV3-1	TRBJ2-3
TGTGCCAGTAGTTCGCCCCGGGAGCGGGGGATCGAGACCCAGTACTTC	CASSSPRERGIETQYF	-	16	TRBD2	TRBV19	TRBJ2-5
TGTGCCAGCAGCTTAGGGGTGAGCTCCCATAATTCACCCCTCCACTTT	CASSLGVSSHNSPLHF	once	16	-	TRBV7-6	TRBJ1-6
TGCGCCAGCAGCCATTGGACAGGGGCCGAATTCTCTGAAGCTTTCTTT	CASSHWTGAEFSEAFF	-	16	TRBD1	TRBV4-1	TRBJ1-1
TGCGCCAGCAGCTTGAAGGCCCCCGGGACAGACAATGAGCAGTTCTTC	CASSLKAPGTDNEQFF	few	16	TRBD1	TRBV5-1	TRBJ2-1
TGTGCCAGCAGAAGGGCCCAGTGGACAGATACGCAGTATTTT	CASRRAQWTDTQYF	few	14	-	TRBV27	TRBJ2-3
TGTGCCAGCAGTCTACAGGGGATCGAAAAACTGTTTTTT	CASSLQGIEKLFF	-	13	TRBD1	TRBV12-3/TRBV12-4	TRBJ1-4
TGCAGTGCCCCACTAGGGGCCAAGGAGACCCAGTACTTC	CSAPLGAKETQYF	many	13	-	TRBV20-1	TRBJ2-5
TGCAGCGTTGATCCCTTTTTTAGTAACTATGGCTACACCTTC	CSVDPFFSNYGYTF	-	14	-	TRBV29-1	TRBJ1-2
TGTGCCAGCAGCTTCTTGGGGGCGCGGTACGAGCAGTACTTC	CASSFLGARYEQYF	few	14	-	TRBV11-2	TRBJ2-7
TGCGCCAGCAGCTTGTCGGCTAGCGGCTACGAGCAGTACTTC	CASSLSASGYEQYF	many	14	TRBD2	TRBV5-1	TRBJ2-7
TGTGCCAGCAGCTTAGCCGGGACAGGGGATGAAAAACTGTTTTTT	CASSLAGTGDEKLFF	-	15	TRBD1	TRBV7-9	TRBJ1-4
TGTGCCAGCAGCCCCGGGGGTTTCGACGAGCAGTACTTC	CASSPGGFDEQYF	-	13	-	TRBV14	TRBJ2-7
TGCAGTGCCCCGACGGGGGGTGGAGAGACCCAGTACTTC	CSAPTGGGETQYF	many	13	TRBD2	TRBV20-1	TRBJ2-5
TGTGCCAGCAGCTTACTCGCGGTGGGCGGATCCTACGAGCAGTACTTC	CASSLLAVGGSYEQYF	-	16	-	TRBV7-3	TRBJ2-7
TGCGCCAGCAGCACCAGGGTAACCTACGAGCAGTACTTC	CASSTRVTYEQYF	-	13	-	TRBV23-1	TRBJ2-7
TGTGCCAGCAGCGCGGGGGACAGCGGCGACACTGAGGCTTTCTTT	CASSAGDSGDTEAFF	-	15	TRBD1	TRBV9	TRBJ1-1
TGCGCCAGCAGCTTGGCCGAGACGGACTATGGCTACACCTTC	CASSLAETDYGYTF	-	14	-	TRBV5-1	TRBJ1-2
TGTGCCAGCAGTTTCTCAGGGCCGAGGGATGGCTACACCTTC	CASSFSGPRDGYTF	many	14	-	TRBV6-5	TRBJ1-2
TGCGCCAGCAGCAAAAGCCTACAGGGCCCGAGCTCCTACGAGCAGTACTTC	CASSKSLQGPSSYEQYF	-	17	-	TRBV5-1	TRBJ2-7
TGTGCCATCTCCGTTGCAGGGGCCGACACAGATACGCAGTATTTT	CAISVAGADTDTQYF	-	15	-	TRBV10-3	TRBJ2-3
TGTGCCAGCAGCCCTACAGGGGTAGGAAACTATGGCTACACCTTC	CASSPTGVGNYGYTF	-	15	TRBD1	TRBV3-1	TRBJ1-2
TGTGCCAGCAGTTTAATAGGGGGACCGTTCTTC	CASSLIGGPFF	few	11	-	TRBV12-3/TRBV12-4	TRBJ2-1
TGTGCCAGCAGCTCGGACACGCGGGGCTACACCTTC	CASSSDTRGYTF	many	12	-	TRBV7-2	TRBJ1-2
TGTGCCAGTGGAGCGGGGGGGCCTTACAATGAGCAGTTCTTC	CASGAGGPYNEQFF	-	14	TRBD2	TRBV19	TRBJ2-1
TGCGCCAGCAGCTCGACCTTTTTGGACGCGGATGAGCAGTTCTTC	CASSSTFLDADEQFF	-	15	-	TRBV5-1	TRBJ2-1
TGTGCCAGCAGCTTATGGGACGCCGGGGAGCTGTTTTTT	CASSLWDAGELFF	-	13	-	TRBV7-9	TRBJ2-2
TGTGCCAGCAGCGTAACGACAGGGGGCTTCTACGAGCAGTACTTC	CASSVTTGGFYEQYF	-	15	TRBD1	TRBV9	TRBJ2-7
TGTGCCAGAAGCTTGGTAGCGGGGGGGTACAATGAGCAGTTCTTC	CARSLVAGGYNEQFF	few	15	TRBD2	TRBV5-3	TRBJ2-1